This T cell receptor (beta chain) was profiled in a study of blood T cells in healthy people across ages. The overall study: Template switching retrieved approximately one barcoded beta molecule for each two T cells.

Whole-study results and caveats: Naive T cell percentage showed a strong correlation with TCR beta diversity. Higher diversity and more naive CD4+ cells were features of long-lived donors, compared to aged donors.

This clonotype has only a few counts. Its antigen is unknown. Germline V gene sequence: CDR1 SQVTM, CDR2 ANQGSEA. CDR3 length equals 13 residues. V was shortened by 0 bases and J by 1 base, with 7 bases between the two germline ends. It was with a sample-barcoded 5' primer and a J-beta primer mix that a second PCR of roughly 7 to 12 cycles was run. Each cDNA molecule was tagged by a template-switch adaptor that had 12 random nucleotides. TCRdb re-derived calls from the 5' RACE reads in MiXCR, one entry per CDR3 protein. The table lists approximately 1.5 million distinct CDR3 sequences, 35% to 45% of them singletons, with around 4% in the top ten.

The chain is built from TRBV29-1 and TRBJ2-7, with D possibly TRBD2 on 5 matching bases. The clonotype comes from a woman aged 18 to 35 in good health. Sequencing input: blood. CDR3 amino acids: CSVEDRTSYEQYF. CDR3 coding DNA: TGCAGCGTTGAAGATCGGACTTCCTACGAGCAGTACTTC.